This T cell receptor (beta chain) was captured in a study of blood T cell repertoires in COVID-19 (dated by TCRdb to 2019 to 2021). Concerning the study at large: Samples covering the acute and convalescent phases of COVID-19 were provided by collaborators in the United States, Italy and Spain. Samples were obtained from the ongoing ImmuneRACE study (first 160 participants) and from 1,254 subjects provided by 6 global collaborators. Nearly every sample came with metadata listing a de-identified subject ID, COVID-19 status, age in years and sex. Where available, HLA class I and class II types were obtained from metadata supplied by the sample provider rather than from assay-based typing. The prospective study material was composed of cDNA or gDNA derived from T cells, B-cell-depleted T cells, or PBMCs. The dataset comprised deeply sampled blood TCRbeta repertoires from subjects exposed to, actively infected with, or recovered from COVID-19. The repertoires were made available in a free public database intended to serve as a resource for research on the immune response to SARS-CoV-2. General study outcomes and caveats: How much clinical and demographic metadata was included differed by source and by participant, and the metadata was provided uncurated.

Sequences LNHNV (CDR1) and YYDKDF (CDR2) are obtained from the germline V gene (reference sequence). Trimming costs V 8 bases and J 6 bases, and their ends lie 16 bases apart. The CDR3, cysteine through phenylalanine, is 14 amino acids long. Only the CDR3 DNA is retained, 42 bases long and in frame from the first base. Participants in the prospective study were enrolled through a virtual design, were aged about 18 to 90 years, and lived in under 25 United States geographic areas. In the prospective study, participants were assigned to cohorts based on the clinical history participants reported in a screening survey and a study questionnaire. In the prospective study, mobile phlebotomists collected whole blood, serum and a nasopharyngeal or oropharyngeal swab from each participant. Prospective study participants could optionally give additional blood draws and questionnaires over an approximately 2-month period. Before DNA extraction, blood samples from the prospective study were shipped at room temperature or frozen.

As concerns this clone: Which antigen it targets is not known. Base qualities are not recorded, but no much larger clone differs from it by a single base.

TCRbeta CDR3 regions were amplified from genomic DNA using the immunoSEQ Assay, a bias-controlled multiplex PCR. In the paper's pipeline: Within the assay, amplification of reference gene primers was used to estimate how many nucleated cells each sample contained. To quantify the absolute abundance of each unique TCRbeta CDR3 rearrangement, sequence reads were collapsed and filtered. For each sample, productive Simpson clonality was calculated by taking the square root of Simpson's diversity index across productive rearrangements. TCRdb limited this immuneACCESS table to in-frame rearrangements with V and J called. A share of clones is missing; checked studies link under half to unresolved V genes, and the rest is unexplained. V and J calls and clone size are those listed in that table; D and trimming were worked out from the DNA. The sample table shows 290,000 or so clones, and roughly 89% are seen once. 3.5% to 4.5% of the sample lies in the top ten.

This clonotype originated in a woman younger than 30 with acute COVID-19. Sequencing was done on a sample of PBMCs or T cells enriched from blood (not recorded which). The chain links TRBV15 with TRBJ2-2; matching of 6 bases hints at TRBD2 as the D gene. Here the CDR3 is given as CATHYREKAGELFF. The sequenced DNA: TGTGCCACCCACTATCGGGAGAAAGCCGGGGAGCTGTTTTTT.